The 14 T cell receptor beta chains below were found in one sample sequenced in a study of blood T cells in healthy people across ages. The authors ran a second PCR of roughly 6 to 12 cycles using a sample-barcoded 5' primer and a J-beta primer mix. TCRdb reprocessed the 5' RACE reads via MiXCR and lists one record per CDR3 protein. Of about 930,000 distinct CDR3 sequences listed, about 29% are singletons. These data were also reused for a study on T cells of mothers and their children.

The sequencing sample was made of blood. Source of these receptors: a woman in her forties in good health.

This clonotype was detected ten times or more. The chain is built from TRBV6-2 or TRBV6-3 and TRBJ1-6, with D perhaps matching TRBD1 (6 bases). Deletions cut 8 bases from V and 14 bases from J, with 16 bases between. The CDR3 length is 12 residues. Germline V lookup: CDR1 MNHEY, CDR2 SVGEGT. In DNA form, the CDR3 reads TGTGCCAGCGCACCGGGACAATTCACCCTCCACTTT. It encodes CASAPGQFTLHF.

Points on this clonotype: A much larger clonotype is one base distant, so this may be a read error. CDR3 sequence reads: CASRDSGAGGRFF. CDR3 coding DNA: TGTGCCAGCAGGGACTCGGGTGCGGGGGGAAGGTTCTTC. The V call is TRBV6-4, the J call TRBJ2-1; 8 bases align to TRBD2. This CDR3 spans 13 amino acids. CDR1 is MRHNA, CDR2 SNTAGT, per germline.

The chain uses TRBV7-9 and TRBJ2-7, with no clear D. The V gene's germline CDR1 is SEHNR and CDR2 FQNEAQ (reference sequence). The V and J ends lost 1 base and 4 bases respectively, with 8 bases between them. The CDR3 has 13 residues. This CDR3 is CASSLVLEYEQYF. Here the CDR3 DNA reads TGTGCCAGCAGCTTAGTTTTGGAATACGAGCAGTACTTC. Drawing the rest from reference TRBV7-9 and TRBJ2-7, the complete variable domain is DTGVSQNPRHKITKRGQNVTFRCDPISEHNRLYWYRQTLGQGPEFLTYFQNEAQLEKSRLLSDRFSAERPKGSFSTLEIQRTEQGDSAMYLCASSLVLEYEQYFGPGTRLTVT.

Ten or more counts support this clonotype. The chain recombines TRBV11-2 with TRBJ2-1; unclear D gene. Germline assignment: CDR1 SGHAT and CDR2 FQNNGV. This CDR3 spans 15 amino acids. V shed 6 bases and J shed 7 bases, with 19 bases lying between them. The CDR3 nucleotides are TGTGCCAGCAGTTTTGGACCTACTTTAGGGAATGAGCAGTTCTTC. It specifies CASSFGPTLGNEQFF.

The J gene is TRBJ2-5, the V gene TRBV11-3; D might be TRBD2 (5 bases). The CDR3 contains 15 residues. V was cut by 2 bases and J by 1 base, with 11 bases left in between. CDR1 is SGHNT and CDR2 is YENEEA in the germline V gene. This CDR3 is CASSLNIGGQETQYF. The CDR3 DNA sequence: TGTGCCAGCAGCTTAAATATAGGAGGCCAAGAGACCCAGTACTTC.

The chain uses TRBV29-1 and TRBJ1-4, with TRBD1 matching 8 bases. V gave up 6 bases and J gave up 4 bases; unmatched junction bases: 7. The CDR3 contains 14 residues. Germline V gene sequence: CDR1 SQVTM, CDR2 ANQGSEA. The CDR3 spells CSVGDRRYNEKLFF. Here the CDR3 DNA reads TGCAGCGTCGGGGACAGGCGGTATAATGAAAAACTGTTTTTT.

This clonotype was detected a few times. The chain is built from TRBV4-3 and TRBJ2-4; TRBD2 matches at 15 bases. After removal of 1 base from V and 7 bases from J, the junction contained 5 bases not matched to a gene. Looked up from germline, CDR1 is LGHNA and CDR2 is YSLEER. There are 17 residues in the CDR3. The CDR3 DNA reads as TGCGCCAGCAGCCAAGGGACTAGCGGGGGGGCGGGGAACATTCAGTACTTC. Its protein product is CASSQGTSGGAGNIQYF.

To note about this clonotype: One base away lies a much larger clone, so this may be a sequencing read error. V and J are TRBV9 and TRBJ2-7; TRBD1 matches at 8 bases. V lost 0 bases to trimming and J lost 4 bases; unmatched junction nucleotides: 6. The CDR3 extends over 15 amino acids. The germline CDR1 and CDR2 sequences are SGDLS and YYNGEE. The chain's CDR3 is CASSVGPQGGYEQYF. Here the CDR3 DNA reads TGTGCCAGCAGCGTAGGACCACAGGGGGGTTACGAGCAGTACTTC.

This clonotype was picked up a small number of times. The CDR3 loop is CATSSRRQYNEQFF. DNA for the CDR3: TGTGCCACCAGCAGTCGAAGACAGTACAATGAGCAGTTCTTC. The rearrangement uses TRBV15 and TRBJ2-1, with a possible D match to TRBD1 (5 bases). Germline-derived CDR1 and CDR2 are LNHNV and YYDKDF (reference sequence). V lost 3 bases, J lost 4 bases, and 10 bases lay in between. CDR3 length equals 14 residues.

This clonotype was picked up a small number of times. The rearrangement joins TRBV28 to TRBJ1-2; D unclear. V lost 4 bases to trimming and J lost 3 bases, with 24 bases between them. Germline V gives CDR1 MDHEN, CDR2 SYDVKM. This CDR3 region has 18 residues. The CDR3 spells CASSSAYRITGSYYGYTF. CDR3 sequence (DNA): TGTGCCAGCAGTTCCGCCTACAGAATCACCGGCTCTTACTATGGCTACACCTTC.

The gene calls are TRBV5-1 and TRBJ1-2; possible D gene TRBD1, 5 bases. Trimming pared 4 bases from V and 7 bases from J, leaving 14 bases between. This CDR3 region has 13 residues. Germline CDR1 reads SGHRS; CDR2 reads YFSETQ. The CDR3 here is CASSEGMASGYTF. DNA of the CDR3: TGCGCCAGCAGCGAGGGGATGGCTTCTGGCTACACCTTC. Full variable domain (outside the CDR3, taken from reference TRBV5-1 and TRBJ1-2): KAGVTQTPRYLIKTRGQQVTLSCSPISGHRSVSWYQQTPGQGLQFLFEYFSETQRNKGNFPGRFSGRQFSNSRSEMNVSTLELGDSALYLCASSEGMASGYTFGSGTRLTVV.

The sample holds a few counts of this clonotype. This sequence joins TRBV2 and TRBJ2-2, with 10 bases aligning to TRBD2. Germline CDR1 reads SNHLY; CDR2 reads FYNNEI. The CDR3 runs 15 residues. V gave up 7 bases and J gave up 3 bases; unmatched junction bases: 5. The CDR3 is CASTAGLAHTGELFF. The CDR3 nucleotides are TGTGCCAGCACGGCGGGACTAGCGCACACCGGGGAGCTGTTTTTT.

V is TRBV20-1 and J is TRBJ1-4; D might be TRBD1 (5 bases). V shed 4 bases and J shed 2 bases, with 14 bases lying between them. The CDR3 sequence is 15 residues long. The germline CDR1 and CDR2 sequences are DFQATT and SNEGSKA (reference sequence). CDR3 loop: CSATTGGSTNEKLFF. DNA of the CDR3: TGCAGTGCTACTACAGGAGGGTCGACTAATGAAAAACTGTTTTTT.

The chain has TRBV20-1 and TRBJ2-7; possible D gene TRBD2, 5 bases. The CDR3 runs to 16 residues. Germline V CDR1 and CDR2: DFQATT, SNEGSKA (reference sequence). The germline V and J ends were trimmed by 2 bases and 0 bases, with 17 bases remaining between them. The CDR3 reads CSARSRGLSSSYEQYF. The DNA for the CDR3 is TGCAGTGCTAGATCCCGGGGTCTCTCAAGCTCCTACGAGCAGTACTTC.